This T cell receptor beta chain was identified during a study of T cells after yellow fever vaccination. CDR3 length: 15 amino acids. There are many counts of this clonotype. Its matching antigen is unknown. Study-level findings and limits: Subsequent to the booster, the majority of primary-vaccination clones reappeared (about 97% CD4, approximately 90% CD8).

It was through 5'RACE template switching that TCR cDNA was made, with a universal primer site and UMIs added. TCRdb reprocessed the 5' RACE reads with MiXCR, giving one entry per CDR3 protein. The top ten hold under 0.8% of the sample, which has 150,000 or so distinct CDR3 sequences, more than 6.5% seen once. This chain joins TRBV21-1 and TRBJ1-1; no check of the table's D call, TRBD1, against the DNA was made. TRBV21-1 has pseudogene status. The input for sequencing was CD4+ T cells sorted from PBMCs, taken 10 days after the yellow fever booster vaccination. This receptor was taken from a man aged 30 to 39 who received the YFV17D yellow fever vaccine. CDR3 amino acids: CASSLPGDKNTEAFF. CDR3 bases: TGTGCCAGCAGCCTGCCGGGGGACAAGAACACTGAAGCTTTCTTT.